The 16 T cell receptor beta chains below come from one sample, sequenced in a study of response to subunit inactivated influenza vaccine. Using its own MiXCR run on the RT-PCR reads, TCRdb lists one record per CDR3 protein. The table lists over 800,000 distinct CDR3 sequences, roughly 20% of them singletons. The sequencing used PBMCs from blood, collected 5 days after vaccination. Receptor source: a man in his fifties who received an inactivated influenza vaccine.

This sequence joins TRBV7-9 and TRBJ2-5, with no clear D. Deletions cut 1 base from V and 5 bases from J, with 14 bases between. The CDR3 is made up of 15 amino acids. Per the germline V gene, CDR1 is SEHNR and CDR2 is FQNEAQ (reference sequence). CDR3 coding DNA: TGTGCCAGCAGCTTAGGGACCACCAGCGCGGAGACCCAGTACTTC. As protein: CASSLGTTSAETQYF.

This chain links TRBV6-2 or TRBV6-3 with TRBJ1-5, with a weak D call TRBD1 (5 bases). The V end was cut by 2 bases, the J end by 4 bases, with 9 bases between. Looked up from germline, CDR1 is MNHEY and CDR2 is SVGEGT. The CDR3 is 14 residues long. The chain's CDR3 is CASSYGALNQPQHF. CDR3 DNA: TGTGCCAGCAGTTACGGGGCATTGAATCAGCCCCAGCATTTT.

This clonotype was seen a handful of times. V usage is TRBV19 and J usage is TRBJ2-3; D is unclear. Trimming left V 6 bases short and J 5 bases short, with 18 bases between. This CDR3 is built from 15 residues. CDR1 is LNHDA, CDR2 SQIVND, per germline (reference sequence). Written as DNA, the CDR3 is TGTGCCAGTAGACCTGGTGTCCGGCGCAGAGATACGCAGTATTTT. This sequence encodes CASRPGVRRRDTQYF.

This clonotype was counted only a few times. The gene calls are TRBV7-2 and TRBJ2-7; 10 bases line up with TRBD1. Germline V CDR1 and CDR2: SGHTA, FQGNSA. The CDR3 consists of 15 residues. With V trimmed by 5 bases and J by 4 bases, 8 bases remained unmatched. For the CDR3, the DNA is TGTGCCAGCAGCGTTGAGGGACAGGGGTGGTACGAGCAGTACTTC. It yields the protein CASSVEGQGWYEQYF.

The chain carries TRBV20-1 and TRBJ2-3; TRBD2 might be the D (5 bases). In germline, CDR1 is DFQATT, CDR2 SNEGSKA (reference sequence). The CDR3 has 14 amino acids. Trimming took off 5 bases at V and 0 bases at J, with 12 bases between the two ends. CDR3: CSAPFGGSTDTQYF. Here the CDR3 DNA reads TGCAGTGCTCCCTTTGGAGGCAGCACAGATACGCAGTATTTT.

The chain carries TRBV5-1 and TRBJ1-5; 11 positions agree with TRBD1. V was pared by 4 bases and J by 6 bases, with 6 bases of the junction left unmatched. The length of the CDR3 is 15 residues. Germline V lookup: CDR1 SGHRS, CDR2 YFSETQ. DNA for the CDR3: TGCGCCAGCAGCCCGGGACAGGGGGGAAGTCAGCCCCAGCATTTT. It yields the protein CASSPGQGGSQPQHF.

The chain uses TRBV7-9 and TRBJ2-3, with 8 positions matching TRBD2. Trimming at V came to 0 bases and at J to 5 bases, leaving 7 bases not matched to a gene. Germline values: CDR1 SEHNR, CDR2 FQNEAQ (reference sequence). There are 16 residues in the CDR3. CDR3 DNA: TGTGCCAGCAGCTTAGCCTACGGGGGGGCCAGAGATACGCAGTATTTT. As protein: CASSLAYGGARDTQYF.

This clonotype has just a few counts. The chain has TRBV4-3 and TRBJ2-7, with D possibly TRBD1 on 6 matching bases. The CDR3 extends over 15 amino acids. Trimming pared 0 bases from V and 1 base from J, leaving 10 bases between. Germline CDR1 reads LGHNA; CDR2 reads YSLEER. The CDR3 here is CASSQDRTVSYEQYF. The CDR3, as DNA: TGCGCCAGCAGCCAAGATCGGACAGTTTCCTACGAGCAGTACTTC.

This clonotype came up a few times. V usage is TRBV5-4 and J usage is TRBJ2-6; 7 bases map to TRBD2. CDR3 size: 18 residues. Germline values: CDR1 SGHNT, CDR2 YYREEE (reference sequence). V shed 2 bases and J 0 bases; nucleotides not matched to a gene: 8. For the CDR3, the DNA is TGTGCCAGCAGCTTACCGGGAGGAGTAAGCTCTGGGGCCAACGTCCTGACTTTC. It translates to CASSLPGGVSSGANVLTF.

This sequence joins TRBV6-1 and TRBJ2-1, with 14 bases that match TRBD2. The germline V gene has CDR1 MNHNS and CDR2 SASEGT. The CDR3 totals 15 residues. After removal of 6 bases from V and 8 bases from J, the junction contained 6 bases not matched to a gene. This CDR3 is CASRSTSGGVYEQFF. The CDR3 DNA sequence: TGTGCCAGCAGATCGACTAGCGGGGGGGTATATGAGCAGTTCTTC.

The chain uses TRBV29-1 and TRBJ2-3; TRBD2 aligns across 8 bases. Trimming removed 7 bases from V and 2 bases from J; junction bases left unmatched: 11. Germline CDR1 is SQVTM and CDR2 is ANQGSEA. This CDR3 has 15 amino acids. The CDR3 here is CSGTRNGRATDTQYF. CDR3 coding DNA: TGCAGCGGAACCCGCAACGGGAGGGCCACAGATACGCAGTATTTT.

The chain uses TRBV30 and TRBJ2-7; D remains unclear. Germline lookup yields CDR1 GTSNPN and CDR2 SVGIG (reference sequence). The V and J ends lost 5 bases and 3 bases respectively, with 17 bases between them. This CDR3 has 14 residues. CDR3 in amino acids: CAWCAPPSGYEQYF. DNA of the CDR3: TGTGCCTGGTGTGCCCCACCGAGTGGCTACGAGCAGTACTTC.

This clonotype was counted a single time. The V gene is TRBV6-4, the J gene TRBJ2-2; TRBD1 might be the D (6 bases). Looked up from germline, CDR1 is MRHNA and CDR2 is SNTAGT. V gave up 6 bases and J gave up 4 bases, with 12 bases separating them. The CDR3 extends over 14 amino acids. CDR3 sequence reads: CASRQGVGTGELFF. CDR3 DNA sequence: TGTGCCAGCAGACAGGGCGTAGGCACCGGGGAGCTGTTTTTT.

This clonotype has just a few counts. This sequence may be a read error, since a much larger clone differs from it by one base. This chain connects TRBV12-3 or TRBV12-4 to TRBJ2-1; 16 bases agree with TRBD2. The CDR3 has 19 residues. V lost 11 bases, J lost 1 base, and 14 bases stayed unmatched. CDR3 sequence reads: CAFCSGTSGRARSYNEQFF. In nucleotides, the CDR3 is TGTGCCTTCTGTTCAGGGACTAGCGGGAGGGCCAGGTCCTACAATGAGCAGTTCTTC.

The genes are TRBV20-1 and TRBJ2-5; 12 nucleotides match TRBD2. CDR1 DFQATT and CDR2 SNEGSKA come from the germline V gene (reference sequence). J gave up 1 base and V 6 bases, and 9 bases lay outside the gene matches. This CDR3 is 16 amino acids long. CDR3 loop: CSARGTSGLTQETQYF. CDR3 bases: TGCAGTGCAAGGGGGACTAGCGGGCTTACCCAAGAGACCCAGTACTTC.

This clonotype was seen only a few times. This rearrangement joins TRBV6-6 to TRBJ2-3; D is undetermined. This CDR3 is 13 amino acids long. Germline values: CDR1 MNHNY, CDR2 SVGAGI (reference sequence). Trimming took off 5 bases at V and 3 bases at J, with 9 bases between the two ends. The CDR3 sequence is CASSVLPTDTQYF. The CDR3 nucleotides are TGTGCCAGCAGTGTCTTGCCGACAGATACGCAGTATTTT.